The text below deals with one T cell receptor beta chain. What it binds is unknown. The table came from immunoSEQ multiplex PCR; TCRdb's copy has only in-frame clones and leaves some out. The sample includes 8,000 or so clones, roughly 89% of them seen just once. These data come from a study of STAT5B mutations in CD4+ large granular lymphocyte leukemia. Whole-study results and caveats: TRBV06-family usage was enriched in top patient clones (8/27) versus controls (2/35).

CDR3 length equals 14 residues. Germline CDR1 reads SGHRS; CDR2 reads YFSETQ. Trimming shortened V by 0 bases and J by 2 bases, and 8 bases separated the two germline ends. The chain uses TRBV5-1 and TRBJ1-1, with unresolved D. The source of this sequence is a woman in her 70s with CD4+ T-cell large granular lymphocyte leukemia. Sequencing was performed on PBMCs. The CDR3 is CASSLAQTNTEAFF. The CDR3 coding sequence is TGCGCCAGCAGCTTGGCCCAAACAAACACTGAAGCTTTCTTT.